The source of this T cell receptor (beta chain) is a study of cytomegalovirus exposure and HLA in healthy donors. Looking at the study overall: Earlier, 150 million to 200 million T cells were analyzed, and around 100 million unique TCR beta sequences were found among them.

The PCR ran on 60 Vbeta and 13 Jbeta primers. Libraries were prepared by immunoSEQ multiplex PCR; TCRdb keeps only in-frame clonotypes and omits some of them. The repertoire table contains tens of thousands of clones. Sequenced material: PBMCs. This TCR was sampled from a woman in her 30s in good health and CMV-seropositive.

DNA for the CDR3: TGTGCCAGCAGCTTGGCAACGGGACTGTTCATCTATGGCTACACCTTC. Protein product: CASSLATGLFIYGYTF. The rearrangement links TRBV5-6 to TRBJ1-2; D possibly corresponds to TRBD1 (5 bases). Germline CDR1 SGHDT, CDR2 YYEEEE. The CDR3 runs 16 residues. Trimming took 0 bases from V and 4 from J, leaving 16 bases between them.